This T cell receptor beta chain was profiled in a study of spatial heterogeneity in lung cancer. At the level of the study: A consistent excess of beta-chain over alpha-chain sequences was detected. Matched bulk RNA-seq provided a T cell module score, and TCR transcript counts in tumor regions correlated strongly with it.

Time point given: sample taken at primary tumor resection. Whole RNA from tumor, nontumor lung or frozen PBMC was sequenced unsorted. TCRdb reanalysed the 5' RACE reads using MiXCR and keeps one entry per CDR3 protein. In the table there are around 7,800 distinct CDR3 sequences, almost 8.5% of which are singletons. The CDR3 totals 13 residues. Germline V gene lookup returns CDR1 MNHNY and CDR2 SVGAGI (reference sequence). The V and J ends lost 5 bases and 4 bases respectively, with 11 bases between them. Study observations and caveats: Counts that tracked tumor mutation counts were those of expanded intratumoral alpha and beta TCRs.

Of note for this clonotype: Antigen: not known.

The rearrangement uses TRBV6-6 and TRBJ1-1; D gene unclear. Sequenced here: lung tumor tissue, sampled at surgery. The receptor's source is a male donor with early-stage non-small cell lung cancer. The CDR3 reads CASSPQPGTEAFF. Here the CDR3 DNA reads TGTGCCAGCAGTCCCCAACCGGGCACTGAAGCTTTCTTT.